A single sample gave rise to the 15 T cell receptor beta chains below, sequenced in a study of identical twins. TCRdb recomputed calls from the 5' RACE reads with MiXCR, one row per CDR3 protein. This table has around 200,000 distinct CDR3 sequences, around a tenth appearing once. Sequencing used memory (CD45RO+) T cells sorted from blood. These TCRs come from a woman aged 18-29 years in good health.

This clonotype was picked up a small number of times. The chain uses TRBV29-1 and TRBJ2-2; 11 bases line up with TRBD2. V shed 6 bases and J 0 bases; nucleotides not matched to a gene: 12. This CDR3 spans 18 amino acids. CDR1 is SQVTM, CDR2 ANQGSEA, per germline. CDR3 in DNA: TGCAGCGTGGGTTTAGCGGGAGGGAATTCTGCGAACACCGGGGAGCTGTTTTTT. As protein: CSVGLAGGNSANTGELFF.

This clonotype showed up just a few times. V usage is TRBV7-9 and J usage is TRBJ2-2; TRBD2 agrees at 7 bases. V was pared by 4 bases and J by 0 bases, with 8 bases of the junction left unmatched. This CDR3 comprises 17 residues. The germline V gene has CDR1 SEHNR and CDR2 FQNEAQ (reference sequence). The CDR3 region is CASSSVGRGSNTGELFF. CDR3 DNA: TGTGCCAGCAGCTCAGTCGGGCGGGGGTCGAACACCGGGGAGCTGTTTTTT. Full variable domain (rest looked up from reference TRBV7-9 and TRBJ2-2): DTGVSQNPRHKITKRGQNVTFRCDPISEHNRLYWYRQTLGQGPEFLTYFQNEAQLEKSRLLSDRFSAERPKGSFSTLEIQRTEQGDSAMYLCASSSVGRGSNTGELFFGEGSRLTVL.

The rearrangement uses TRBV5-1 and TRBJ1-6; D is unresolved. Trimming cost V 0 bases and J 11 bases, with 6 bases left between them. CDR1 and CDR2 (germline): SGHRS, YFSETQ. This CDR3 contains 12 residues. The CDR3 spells CASSLGGAPLHF. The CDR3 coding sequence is TGCGCCAGCAGCTTGGGGGGAGCACCCCTCCACTTT.

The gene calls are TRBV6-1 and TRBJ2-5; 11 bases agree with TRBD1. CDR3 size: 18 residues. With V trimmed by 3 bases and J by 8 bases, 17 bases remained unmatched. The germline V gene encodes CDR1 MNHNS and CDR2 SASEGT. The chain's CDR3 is CASSEDPYRDRGSETQYF. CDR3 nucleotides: TGTGCCAGCAGTGAGGACCCCTATCGGGACAGGGGGTCGGAAACCCAGTACTTC.

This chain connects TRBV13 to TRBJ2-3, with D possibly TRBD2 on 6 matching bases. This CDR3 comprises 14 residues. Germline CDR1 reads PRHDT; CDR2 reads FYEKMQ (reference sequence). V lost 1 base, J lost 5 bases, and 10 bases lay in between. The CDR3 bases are TGTGCCAGCAGCTTAGCGGGAGTGAAAGATACGCAGTATTTT. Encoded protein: CASSLAGVKDTQYF.

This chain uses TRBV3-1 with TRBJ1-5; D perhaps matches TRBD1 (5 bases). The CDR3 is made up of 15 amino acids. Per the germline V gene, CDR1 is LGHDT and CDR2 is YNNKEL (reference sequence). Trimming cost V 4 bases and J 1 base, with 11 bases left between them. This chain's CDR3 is CASSRGEGSNQPQHF. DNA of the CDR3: TGTGCCAGCAGCCGAGGGGAGGGGAGCAATCAGCCCCAGCATTTT.

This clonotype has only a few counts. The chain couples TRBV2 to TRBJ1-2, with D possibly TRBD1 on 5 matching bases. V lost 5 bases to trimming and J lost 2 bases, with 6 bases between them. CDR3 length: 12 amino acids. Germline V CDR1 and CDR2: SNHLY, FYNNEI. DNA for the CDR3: TGTGCCAGCAGTCGACAGAACTATGGCTACACCTTC. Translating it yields CASSRQNYGYTF. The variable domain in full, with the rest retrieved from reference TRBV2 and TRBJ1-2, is EPEVTQTPSHQVTQMGQEVILRCVPISNHLYFYWYRQILGQKVEFLVSFYNNEISEKSEIFDDQFSVERPDGSNFTLKIRSTKLEDSAMYFCASSRQNYGYTFGSGTRLTVV.

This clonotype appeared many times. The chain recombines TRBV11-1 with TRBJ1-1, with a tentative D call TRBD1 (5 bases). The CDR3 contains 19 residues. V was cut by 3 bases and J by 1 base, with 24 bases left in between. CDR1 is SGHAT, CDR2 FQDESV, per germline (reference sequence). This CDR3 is CASSFPSGSLGTANTEAFF. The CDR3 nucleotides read TGTGCCAGCAGCTTCCCCTCCGGGTCCCTAGGGACTGCGAACACTGAAGCTTTCTTT. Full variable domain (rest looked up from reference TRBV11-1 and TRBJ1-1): EAEVAQSPRYKITEKSQAVAFWCDPISGHATLYWYRQILGQGPELLVQFQDESVVDDSQLPKDRFSAERLKGVDSTLKIQPAELGDSAMYLCASSFPSGSLGTANTEAFFGQGTRLTVV.

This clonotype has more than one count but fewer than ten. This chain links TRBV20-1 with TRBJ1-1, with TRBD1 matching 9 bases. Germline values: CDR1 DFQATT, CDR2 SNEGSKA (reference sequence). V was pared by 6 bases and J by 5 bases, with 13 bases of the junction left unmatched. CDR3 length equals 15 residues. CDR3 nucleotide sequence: TGCAGTGCCAGTGGGACAGGGTTTTTGGGGACTGAAGCTTTCTTT. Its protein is CSASGTGFLGTEAFF.

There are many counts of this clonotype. CDR3 nucleotides: TGTGCCAGCACCCGGGGCCGGGGAGACTACGAGCAGTACTTC. Protein sequence: CASTRGRGDYEQYF. The chain couples TRBV3-1 to TRBJ2-7; either TRBD1 or TRBD2 may supply D (5 bases each). CDR3 length equals 14 residues. CDR1 LGHDT and CDR2 YNNKEL come from the germline V gene (reference sequence). Deletions cut 7 bases from V and 3 bases from J, with 16 bases between.

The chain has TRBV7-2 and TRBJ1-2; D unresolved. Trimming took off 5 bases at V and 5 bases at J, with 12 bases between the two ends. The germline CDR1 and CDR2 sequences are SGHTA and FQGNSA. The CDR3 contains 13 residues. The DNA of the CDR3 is TGTGCCAGCAGCCCAACAGTGGGGTATGGCTACACCTTC. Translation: CASSPTVGYGYTF. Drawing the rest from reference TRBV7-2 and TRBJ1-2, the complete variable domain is GAGVSQSPSNKVTEKGKDVELRCDPISGHTALYWYRQSLGQGLEFLIYFQGNSAPDKSGLPSDRFSAERTGGSVSTLTIQRTQQEDSAVYLCASSPTVGYGYTFGSGTRLTVV.

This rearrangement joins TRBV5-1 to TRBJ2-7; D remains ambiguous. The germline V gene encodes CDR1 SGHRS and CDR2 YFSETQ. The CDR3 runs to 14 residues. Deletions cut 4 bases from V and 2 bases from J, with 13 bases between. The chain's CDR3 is CASSIAQPPYEQYF. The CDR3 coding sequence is TGCGCCAGCAGCATCGCCCAGCCACCCTACGAGCAGTACTTC.

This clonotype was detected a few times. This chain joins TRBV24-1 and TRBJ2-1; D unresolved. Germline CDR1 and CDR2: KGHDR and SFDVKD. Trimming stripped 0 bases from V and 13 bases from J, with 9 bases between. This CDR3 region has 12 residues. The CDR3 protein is CATSDLDGPQFF. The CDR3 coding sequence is TGTGCCACCAGTGATTTGGATGGACCCCAGTTCTTC.

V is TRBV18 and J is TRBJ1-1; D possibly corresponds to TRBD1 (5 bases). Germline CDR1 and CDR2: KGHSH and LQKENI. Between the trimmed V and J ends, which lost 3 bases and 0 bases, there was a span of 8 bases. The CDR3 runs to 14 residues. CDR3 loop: CASSPEGVNTEAFF. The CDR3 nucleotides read TGTGCCAGCTCACCCGAAGGGGTGAACACTGAAGCTTTCTTT.

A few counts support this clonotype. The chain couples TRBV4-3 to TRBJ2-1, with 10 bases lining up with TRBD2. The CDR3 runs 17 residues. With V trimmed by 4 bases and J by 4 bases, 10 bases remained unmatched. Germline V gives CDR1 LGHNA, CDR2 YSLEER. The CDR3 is CASSPRVLAGTYNEQFF. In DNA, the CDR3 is TGCGCCAGCAGCCCGCGAGTACTAGCGGGGACATACAATGAGCAGTTCTTC.